Listed below are T cell receptor beta chains from one sample, sequenced in a study of blood T cell repertoires in COVID-19. The data were produced by immunoSEQ multiplex PCR, yet TCRdb's version contains in-frame clones alone and is incomplete. The data hold about 41,000 clones, with 87% observed a single time. The specimen sequenced was peripheral blood. The receptor set was obtained from a man aged 60 to 75 with acute or convalescent COVID-19. The CDR3 runs from the conserved cysteine through the conserved F or W. D genes are given only for firm matches. Size values are once, few and many counts, or a class for expanded clones, and some rows have none.

d_call clone_size j_call v_call cdr3_aa cdr3_nt
- - TRBJ1-5 TRBV2 CASSSTRTLSQPQHF TGTGCCAGCAGTTCCACAAGAACCCTGTCACAGCCCCAGCATTTT
- - TRBJ1-3 TRBV4-1 CASSRANLGSGNTIYF TGCGCCAGCAGCCGGGCTAACCTCGGATCTGGAAACACCATATATTTT
- - TRBJ1-5 TRBV19 CASSIQNSNQPQHF TGTGCCAGTAGTATTCAAAATAGCAATCAGCCCCAGCATTTT
TRBD1 once TRBJ2-2 TRBV6-6 CASSYRDRGTGELFF TGTGCCAGCAGTTACCGGGACAGGGGCACCGGGGAGCTGTTTTTT
- - TRBJ1-1 TRBV10-2 CASSEGPGKTEAFF TGCGCCAGCAGTGAGGGGCCGGGGAAGACTGAAGCTTTCTTT
TRBD1 - TRBJ2-3 TRBV7-7 CASSPGQDRLTDTQYF TGTGCCAGCAGTCCCGGACAGGACCGACTAACAGATACGCAGTATTTT
TRBD1 once TRBJ1-2 TRBV6-6 CASYPGQGNGYTF TGTGCCAGTTATCCGGGACAGGGGAATGGCTACACCTTC
- - TRBJ1-2 TRBV30 CAWTRGRRGGYTF TGTGCCTGGACCAGGGGCAGAAGGGGTGGCTACACCTTC
- - TRBJ1-2 TRBV10-3 CAISESRGGYTF TGTGCCATCAGTGAGTCGAGAGGGGGCTACACCTTC
TRBD2 - TRBJ2-1 TRBV7-2 CASSPGRGGGEQFF TGTGCCAGCAGCCCCGGGAGGGGCGGCGGTGAGCAGTTCTTC
- - TRBJ1-1 TRBV6-5 CASSYPGGGKAFF TGTGCCAGCAGTTACCCGGGGGGAGGCAAAGCTTTCTTT
TRBD1 - TRBJ2-5 TRBV6-9 CASSGTEQETQYF TGTGCCAGCAGTGGGACAGAACAAGAGACCCAGTACTTC
TRBD1 few TRBJ1-5 TRBV5-5 CASSTGQISNQPQHF TGTGCCAGCAGCACGGGACAGATTAGCAATCAGCCCCAGCATTTT
TRBD1 - TRBJ2-2 TRBV30 CAGGDRVNTGELFF TGTGCCGGCGGGGACAGGGTGAACACCGGGGAGCTGTTTTTT
TRBD1 - TRBJ1-1 TRBV27 CASSLPGQGTEAFF TGTGCCAGCAGTTTACCGGGACAGGGGACTGAAGCTTTCTTT
- once TRBJ1-2 TRBV12-3/TRBV12-4 CASSHREYGYTF TGTGCCAGCAGTCACAGGGAGTACGGCTACACCTTC
- - TRBJ2-3 TRBV6-2/TRBV6-3 CASSYSRRADTQYF TGTGCCAGCAGTTACTCGAGGAGGGCAGATACGCAGTATTTT
TRBD2 - TRBJ2-1 TRBV9 CASSDAGESYNEQFF TGTGCCAGCAGCGACGCGGGGGAATCCTACAATGAGCAGTTCTTC
- - TRBJ1-1 TRBV29-1 CSVGSRNTEAFF TGCAGCGTTGGGTCCAGAAACACTGAAGCTTTCTTT
- - TRBJ2-7 TRBV3-1/TRBV3-2 CASSLTESSYEQYF TGTGCCAGCAGCCTCACAGAGAGCTCCTACGAGCAGTACTTC
TRBD1 - TRBJ2-7 TRBV12-3/TRBV12-4 CASTIRGQGEQYF TGTGCCAGCACCATTAGGGGGCAGGGAGAGCAGTACTTC
TRBD1 - TRBJ2-2 TRBV4-1 CASSPDRANTGELFF TGCGCCAGCAGCCCCGACAGGGCGAACACCGGGGAGCTGTTTTTT
- - TRBJ1-2 TRBV18 CASSKIQDAMGYGYTF TGTGCCAGCTCCAAAATACAGGATGCTATGGGCTATGGCTACACCTTC
TRBD1 medium-sized TRBJ1-4 TRBV4-2 CASSGQGLSGQKLFF TGTGCCAGCAGCGGACAGGGGTTAAGCGGGCAAAAACTGTTTTTT
TRBD1 - TRBJ2-1 TRBV9 CASSAAGTVFNEQFF TGTGCCAGCAGCGCGGCCGGGACAGTATTCAATGAGCAGTTCTTC
- once TRBJ2-5 TRBV7-8 CASSRRTRETQYF TGTGCCAGCAGCAGACGGACACGAGAGACCCAGTACTTC
TRBD1 - TRBJ1-3 TRBV6-5 CASRGDRDRRNTIYF TGTGCCAGCAGGGGGGACAGGGATCGACGAAACACCATATATTTT
- - TRBJ1-2 TRBV18 CASSNVGQGYGYTF TGTGCCAGCTCGAATGTGGGGCAAGGCTATGGCTACACCTTC
- - TRBJ1-2 TRBV3-1/TRBV3-2 CASSQGTQGLGYGYTF TGTGCCAGCAGCCAAGGTACTCAGGGACTCGGCTATGGCTACACCTTC
- - TRBJ2-3 TRBV11-3 CASSLDYGGPSDTQYF TGTGCCAGCAGCTTAGATTACGGGGGGCCCTCAGATACGCAGTATTTT
- - TRBJ2-1 TRBV6-4 CASSDSIWGDKFF TGTGCCAGCAGTGACTCGATATGGGGGGATAAGTTCTTC
- few TRBJ2-2 TRBV2 CASSRVLTGELFF TGTGCCAGCAGCCGGGTATTGACTGGGGAGCTGTTTTTT
- - TRBJ2-2 TRBV18 CASSPLILTASTGELFF TGTGCCAGCTCACCACTGATCCTGACAGCAAGCACCGGGGAGCTGTTTTTT
- - TRBJ1-2 TRBV6-5 CASSQGGVGGYTF TGTGCCAGCAGTCAGGGAGGGGTCGGGGGCTACACCTTC
TRBD1 - TRBJ1-1 TRBV29-1 CSVALGQGSTEAFF TGCAGCGTTGCCTTAGGACAGGGTAGCACTGAAGCTTTCTTT
TRBD2 - TRBJ2-5 TRBV5-1 CASSTGTSGVQETQYF TGCGCCAGCAGCACGGGGACTAGCGGAGTACAAGAGACCCAGTACTTC
TRBD1 - TRBJ1-1 TRBV30 CAWSYGTGLNTEAFF TGTGCCTGGAGTTATGGGACAGGGCTGAACACTGAAGCTTTCTTT
- - TRBJ2-7 TRBV12-3/TRBV12-4 CASSITSSYEQYF TGTGCCAGCAGCATTACATCCTCCTACGAGCAGTACTTC
TRBD1 - TRBJ2-3 TRBV24-1 CATSDAGTGTSDTQYF TGTGCCACCAGTGATGCTGGGACAGGGACGTCAGATACGCAGTATTTT
- - TRBJ2-1 TRBV27 CASSLDSAGERPRVGYNEQFF TGTGCCAGCAGTCTTGATAGCGCCGGAGAAAGGCCAAGGGTCGGCTACAATGAGCAGTTCTTC
- - TRBJ1-4 TRBV6-5 CASRGGRVGEKLFF TGTGCCAGCAGGGGAGGCAGGGTGGGCGAAAAACTGTTTTTT
TRBD1 - TRBJ1-6 TRBV4-3 CASSPGTENSPLHF TGCGCCAGCAGCCCCGGGACAGAAAATTCACCCCTCCACTTT
- few TRBJ2-7 TRBV5-1 CASGAGQSYEQYF TGCGCCAGCGGCGCGGGACAGTCCTACGAGCAGTACTTC
TRBD1 - TRBJ1-2 TRBV28 CASSPAGRGDYGYTF TGTGCCAGCAGTCCGGCAGGCAGGGGGGATTATGGCTACACCTTC
- few TRBJ2-7 TRBV5-4 CASTIEGVLDEQYF TGTGCCAGCACCATAGAGGGGGTTCTTGACGAGCAGTACTTC
TRBD2 - TRBJ2-7 TRBV5-1 CASSFSGGGASYEQYF TGCGCCAGCAGCTTTTCGGGCGGGGGGGCTTCGTACGAGCAGTACTTC
- once TRBJ1-1 TRBV7-2 CASSSNMKKGSAFF TGTGCCAGCAGCTCCAACATGAAAAAGGGGTCGGCTTTCTTT
- - TRBJ1-2 TRBV19 CASRTGYNYGYTF TGTGCCAGTAGGACAGGATATAACTATGGCTACACCTTC
TRBD1 - TRBJ1-6 TRBV7-9 CASSLGTGTGASPLHF TGTGCCAGCAGCCTCGGAACAGGGACAGGGGCTTCACCCCTCCACTTT
- - TRBJ1-2 TRBV9 CASSVAGRDGYTF TGTGCCAGCAGCGTAGCGGGGAGGGATGGCTACACCTTC
- - TRBJ2-2 TRBV7-2 CASSLIGGDHTGELFF TGTGCCAGCAGCTTAATTGGCGGGGACCACACCGGGGAGCTGTTTTTT
TRBD2 - TRBJ2-2 TRBV24-1 CATSDLSSGAAGTGELFF TGTGCCACCAGTGATTTATCTAGCGGGGCCGCGGGCACCGGGGAGCTGTTTTTT
TRBD1 medium-sized TRBJ1-2 TRBV5-1 CASSPGGTGDYGYTF TGCGCCAGCAGCCCCGGGGGGACAGGGGATTATGGCTACACCTTC
- - TRBJ1-5 TRBV6-1 CASSEDSRNQPQHF TGTGCCAGCAGTGAAGACAGCCGCAATCAGCCCCAGCATTTT
- - TRBJ2-2 TRBV6-5 CASSTEPGLSGELFF TGTGCCAGCAGTACTGAGCCGGGACTCTCCGGGGAGCTGTTTTTT